The clone carrying this T cell receptor (beta chain) was seen once. The repertoire was sequenced with immunoSEQ multiplex PCR; TCRdb's copy has only in-frame clones and lacks some. The data show about 110,000 clones, roughly 82% seen once. The sample is drawn from a study of blood T cell repertoires in COVID-19. V shed 7 bases and J 8 bases; nucleotides not matched to a gene: 10. In germline, CDR1 is MGHRA, CDR2 YSYEKL. The CDR3 runs 15 residues. This receptor was obtained from a woman aged 60 to 75 with acute or convalescent COVID-19. The specimen was peripheral blood. The chain recombines TRBV4-1 with TRBJ2-1, with 11 bases that match TRBD2. The chain's CDR3 is CASIQLAGATHEQFF. For the CDR3, the DNA is TGCGCCAGCATACAACTAGCGGGGGCAACCCATGAGCAGTTCTTC.